These T cell receptor beta chains were read from a single sample in a study of a mutant IDH1 vaccine in newly diagnosed glioma. The protocol was immunoSEQ multiplex PCR, while the TCRdb copy is restricted to in-frame clones and leaves out a portion. Seen here are 50,000 or so clones, roughly 88% observed once, and the top ten hold about 2.4%. The sequences come from PBMCs, collected from a glioma patient treated with radiotherapy, temozolomide or both. Receptor source: a middle-aged man with glioma. CDR3s include the opening cysteine and the closing phenylalanine or tryptophan. The D gene is left open where the match is weak. Clone sizes are given selectively: once, few, many, or a class where the clone is expanded.

J | size | D | V | CDR3 | DNA
TRBJ2-1 | once | - | TRBV4-3 | CASSQASVGEQFF | TGCGCCAGCAGCCAGGCCTCGGTGGGTGAGCAGTTCTTC
TRBJ2-7 | - | TRBD2 | TRBV7-2 | CASSRTKTSASYEQYF | TGTGCCAGCAGCCGCACTAAGACTAGCGCCTCCTACGAGCAGTACTTC
TRBJ1-1 | - | - | TRBV27 | CASSLIRAGITEAFF | TGTGCCAGCAGTTTAATCAGGGCAGGGATCACTGAAGCTTTCTTT
TRBJ2-7 | - | TRBD1 | TRBV29-1 | CSGRQGSSYEQYF | TGCAGCGGCCGACAGGGGAGCTCCTACGAGCAGTACTTC
TRBJ2-1 | - | - | TRBV18 | CASSRKLGVDYNEQFF | TGTGCCAGCTCACGGAAACTAGGGGTCGACTACAATGAGCAGTTCTTC
TRBJ2-1 | - | - | TRBV29-1 | CSVTKGSSYNEQFF | TGCAGCGTTACGAAGGGAAGCTCCTACAATGAGCAGTTCTTC
TRBJ1-1 | - | - | TRBV11-2 | CASSLSGISGLEAFF | TGTGCCAGCAGCTTATCGGGGATTTCAGGCCTTGAAGCTTTCTTT
TRBJ2-7 | - | TRBD2 | TRBV7-2 | CASSGVAGGSYEQYF | TGTGCCAGCAGCGGGGTAGCGGGAGGATCCTACGAGCAGTACTTC
TRBJ1-4 | once | - | TRBV7-2 | CASSFTQQNEKLFF | TGTGCCAGCAGCTTTACACAGCAAAATGAAAAACTGTTTTTT
TRBJ2-5 | - | - | TRBV7-6 | CASSSYSVRGLETQYF | TGTGCCAGCAGCTCGTATTCGGTACGGGGTTTAGAGACCCAGTACTTC
TRBJ2-5 | - | TRBD2 | TRBV4-1 | CASSQLYFGGSIQETQYF | TGCGCCAGCAGCCAACTTTATTTTGGCGGGAGTATACAAGAGACCCAGTACTTC
TRBJ1-2 | - | - | TRBV6-5 | CASSYGPYNGGYTF | TGTGCCAGCAGTTACGGCCCTTATAACGGTGGCTACACCTTC
TRBJ2-7 | - | - | TRBV18 | CASSPPAGHEQYF | TGTGCCAGCTCACCCCCCGCAGGACACGAGCAGTACTTC
TRBJ2-1 | - | - | TRBV2 | CASGGGRDPSYNEQFF | TGTGCCAGCGGGGGGGGCAGGGACCCTTCCTACAATGAGCAGTTCTTC
TRBJ2-3 | - | TRBD2 | TRBV4-2 | CASSQETSGRAGDTQYF | TGTGCCAGCAGCCAGGAAACTAGCGGGAGGGCCGGAGATACGCAGTATTTT
TRBJ1-4 | once | - | TRBV6-6 | CASSYGQGSREKLFF | TGTGCCAGCAGTTATGGTCAGGGGAGTCGAGAAAAACTGTTTTTT
TRBJ2-2 | - | TRBD2 | TRBV25-1 | CATLAGGPIGELFF | TGTGCCACGCTAGCGGGAGGGCCCATCGGGGAGCTGTTTTTT
TRBJ2-7 | - | - | TRBV5-1 | CASSERPMLFEQYF | TGCGCCAGCAGCGAGAGGCCGATGCTCTTCGAGCAGTACTTC
TRBJ2-3 | few | - | TRBV2 | CASSTGITDTQYF | TGTGCCAGCAGTACAGGAATCACAGATACGCAGTATTTT
TRBJ1-1 | few | - | TRBV5-6 | CASSFGGPTEAFF | TGTGCCAGCAGCTTTGGGGGGCCCACTGAAGCTTTCTTT
TRBJ2-7 | - | TRBD1 | TRBV28 | CASSFPDRGSYEQYF | TGTGCCAGCAGTTTCCCGGACAGGGGGTCCTACGAGCAGTACTTC
TRBJ2-7 | - | - | TRBV6-4 | CASTYSSYEQYF | TGTGCCAGCACCTACAGCTCCTACGAGCAGTACTTC
TRBJ1-1 | - | - | TRBV6-1 | CASSETGLVPRAFF | TGTGCCAGCAGCGAGACAGGTTTAGTCCCTCGCGCTTTCTTT
TRBJ2-5 | - | - | TRBV2 | CASSGTGRETQYF | TGTGCCAGCAGTGGCACAGGGAGGGAGACCCAGTACTTC
TRBJ2-7 | - | - | TRBV5-1 | CASSLAGAAHSYEQYF | TGCGCCAGCAGCTTGGCCGGCGCTGCCCACTCCTACGAGCAGTACTTC
TRBJ2-7 | - | - | TRBV19 | CASSSTFTLPYGQYF | TGTGCCAGTAGTTCCACCTTCACTCTCCCATACGGGCAGTACTTC
TRBJ1-1 | - | - | TRBV6-4 | CASSDSGSSNTEAFF | TGTGCCAGCAGTGACTCGGGCAGTTCGAACACTGAAGCTTTCTTT
TRBJ1-2 | - | - | TRBV27 | CASSLVLNPMSYGYTF | TGTGCCAGCAGTTTGGTACTCAACCCTATGTCTTATGGCTACACCTTC
TRBJ1-5 | - | TRBD1 | TRBV27 | CASSSGGLRDQPQHF | TGTGCCAGCAGTTCAGGGGGGTTAAGGGATCAGCCCCAGCATTTT
TRBJ2-7 | - | - | TRBV9 | CASSWGEGPPYEQYF | TGTGCCAGCAGCTGGGGTGAGGGACCCCCCTACGAGCAGTACTTC
TRBJ1-2 | - | - | TRBV5-7 | CASSLANLGAPHTPYGYTF | TGTGCCAGCAGCTTGGCCAACTTGGGGGCGCCCCATACTCCGTATGGCTACACCTTC
TRBJ1-2 | - | TRBD1 | TRBV5-1 | CASSLEQGIDGYTF | TGCGCCAGCAGCTTGGAACAGGGGATTGACGGCTACACCTTC
TRBJ2-7 | - | - | TRBV30 | CASITYPPANAYERYF | TGTGCCTCTATAACGTATCCCCCAGCGAATGCTTACGAGCGGTACTTC
TRBJ1-5 | - | - | TRBV5-8 | CASSWGGVRGQPQHF | TGTGCCAGCAGCTGGGGCGGGGTTCGGGGCCAGCCCCAGCATTTT
TRBJ1-4 | - | - | TRBV5-1 | CASSSGTPGEKLFF | TGCGCCAGCTCCTCCGGGACCCCAGGCGAAAAACTGTTTTTT
TRBJ1-2 | - | - | TRBV2 | CASSDRGRDYGYTF | TGTGCCAGCAGTGATCGGGGTAGGGACTATGGCTACACCTTC
TRBJ1-5 | - | TRBD1 | TRBV5-1 | CASSLGTGGNQPQHF | TGCGCCAGCAGCTTGGGTACAGGGGGGAATCAGCCCCAGCATTTT
TRBJ1-1 | few | - | TRBV5-1 | CASSREPPMNTEAFF | TGCGCCAGCAGCAGGGAACCTCCTATGAACACTGAAGCTTTCTTT
TRBJ2-1 | - | TRBD2 | TRBV6-6 | CASSYSNRAGLFF | TGTGCCAGCAGTTACTCAAACCGAGCGGGACTGTTCTTC
TRBJ2-7 | - | TRBD2 | TRBV27 | CASTTSGPSSYEQYF | TGTGCCAGCACCACTAGCGGCCCCTCATCTTACGAGCAGTACTTC
TRBJ2-1 | - | TRBD1 | TRBV27 | CASSSDTGGNEQFF | TGTGCCAGCAGTTCCGATACAGGGGGCAATGAGCAGTTCTTC
TRBJ2-2 | - | - | TRBV27 | CASRQGFGELFF | TGTGCCAGCAGGCAGGGGTTCGGGGAGCTGTTTTTT
TRBJ2-4 | - | TRBD1 | TRBV6-6 | CASTLGGQGQNIQYF | TGTGCCAGCACCCTAGGGGGACAGGGTCAAAACATTCAGTACTTC
TRBJ1-1 | - | - | TRBV7-2 | CASSLANRVGTEAFF | TGTGCCAGCAGCTTAGCGAACAGGGTTGGGACTGAAGCTTTCTTT
TRBJ1-4 | - | TRBD1 | TRBV7-2 | CASSFQGGREKLFF | TGTGCCAGCAGCTTCCAGGGGGGGCGCGAAAAACTGTTTTTT